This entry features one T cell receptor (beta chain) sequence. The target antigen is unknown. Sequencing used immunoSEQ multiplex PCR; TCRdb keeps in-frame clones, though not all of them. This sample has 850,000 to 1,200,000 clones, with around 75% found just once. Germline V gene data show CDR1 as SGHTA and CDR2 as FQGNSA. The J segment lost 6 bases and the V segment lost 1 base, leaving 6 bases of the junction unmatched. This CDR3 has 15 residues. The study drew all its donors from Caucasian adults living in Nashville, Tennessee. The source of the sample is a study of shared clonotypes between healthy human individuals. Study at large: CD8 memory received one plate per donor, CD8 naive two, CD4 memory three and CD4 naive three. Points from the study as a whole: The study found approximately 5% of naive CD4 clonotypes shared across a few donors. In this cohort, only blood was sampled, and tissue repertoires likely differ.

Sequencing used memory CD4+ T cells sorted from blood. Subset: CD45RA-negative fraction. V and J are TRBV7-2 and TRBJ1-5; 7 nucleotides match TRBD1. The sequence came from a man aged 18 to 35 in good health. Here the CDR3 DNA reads TGTGCCAGCAGCTTAGGACAGGGCGGCACTCAGCCCCAGCATTTT. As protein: CASSLGQGGTQPQHF.